The 2 T cell receptor beta chains below all came from one sample that was sequenced in a study of T-cell reconstitution after alpha-beta-depleted transplantation in children. A TCRbeta library incorporating unique molecular identifiers was prepared. TCRdb re-analysed the PCR reads in MiXCR, keeping a single row per CDR3 protein. In the table there are roughly 500,000 distinct CDR3 sequences, 8% to 11% of which are singletons. Source: PBMCs, taken before TCRalphabeta/CD19-depleted stem cell transplant. These TCRs come from a child aged 2-15 years with inherited bone marrow failure, due to receive a stem cell transplant.

This clonotype appeared many times. The J gene is TRBJ2-7, the V gene TRBV5-1; TRBD1 is a possible D gene (5 bases). Germline V lookup: CDR1 SGHRS, CDR2 YFSETQ. This CDR3 is built from 14 residues. Trimming pared 0 bases from V and 0 bases from J, leaving 7 bases between. The DNA for the CDR3 is TGCGCCAGCAGCTTGGTGACAGACTCCTACGAGCAGTACTTC. This sequence encodes CASSLVTDSYEQYF.

This clonotype was counted ten times or more. J is TRBJ1-1 and V is TRBV29-1, with unresolved D. CDR3 length: 11 residues. CDR1 and CDR2 from the germline V gene are SQVTM and ANQGSEA. Trimming took off 6 bases at V and 4 bases at J, with 9 bases between the two ends. The CDR3 here is CSVTLGTEAFF. The CDR3 DNA reads TGCAGCGTGACCCTGGGCACTGAAGCTTTCTTT.